This T cell receptor (beta chain) was recovered during a study of blood T cells in healthy people across ages (dated by TCRdb to the mid-2010s). Background for the entire study: In model experiments, roughly one uniquely barcoded TCR beta cDNA molecule per two T cells was captured by template switching. Using deep sequencing normalized with unique cDNA molecular identifiers, the study measured how TCR beta repertoire diversity changes with age. The donors were divided into four age groups: young (average around 17 years), middle-aged (around 41), aged (roughly 60) and long-lived (approximately 74). The study analyzed two additional independent replicas of 1 million unique cDNA reads from the same blood draw for two donors, one aged 18 to 30 and one aged 80 or older. The full study reports these points: Compared with the aged group, the long-lived group had more naive CD4+ T cells, fewer expanded clones and increased TCR diversity, a pattern suggesting age selection. The CMV infection status of donors was not known, potentially confounding age-related changes in expanded clonotypes. Total diversity estimates from one million sequenced T cells were considered lower bounds and underestimates. Bulk unsorted PBMC profiling prevented conclusive comparison of naive and antigen-experienced compartments. As age increased, observed TCR beta diversity per million T cells dropped in a roughly linear way, and a significant reduction was already evident by age 40. Observed TCR beta diversity correlated strongly with the percentage of naive T cells measured by flow cytometry.

Library preparation was by 5' RACE. Reads for this sample came from an Illumina HiSeq 2500. A second 7 to 11 cycle PCR used a sample-barcoded 5' primer and a J-beta primer mix. A unique molecular identifier was introduced onto each TCR beta cDNA molecule by a template-switch 5' adaptor carrying 12 random nucleotides. Each sample yielded at least 2.5 million CDR3-containing paired-end reads. All of the RNA was converted into first-strand cDNA using the Mint cDNA synthesis kit, with a TRBC-specific oligonucleotide serving as the primer. Following uracil-DNA glycosylase treatment, a first 18-cycle PCR with universal primers M1SS and BC2_uni_R was performed on all cDNA. As for the authors' bioinformatics: For normalization, 1 million high-quality reads, each with a distinct molecular identifier, were randomly selected from each sample. Reads sharing molecular identifiers were discarded rather than binned into consensus sequences. MiTCR, with a Q25 quality threshold and the strictest error-elimination algorithm, was used for CDR3 identification, clonotype clustering and error correction. A nonparametric unseen species model with Euler transformation was used to estimate a lower bound on total TCR beta diversity. TCRdb trimmed public reads at Q25 via fastp, called clones via MiXCR and kept in-frame beta chains. Every entry covers one CDR3 protein and lists the most common genes and DNA from its rows. Clone size and V and J calls follow TCRdb, not the original study. The sample table holds approximately 780,000 distinct CDR3 sequences, of which around a quarter were seen once. About 2.9% of the sample lies in the top ten.

Donors were around 37 systemically healthy Caucasian individuals from Russia aged roughly 6 to 95 years. Approximately 9.3 milliliters of peripheral blood were drawn from each donor into EDTA-treated Vacutainer tubes. PBMCs were isolated by Ficoll-Paque density-gradient centrifugation, with at least 6 million obtained per sample. Total RNA was extracted from PBMCs with Trizol reagent, with at least 5.5 micrograms obtained per sample. For every donor, flow cytometry on a PBMC aliquot measured the percentage of naive CD45RAhigh/CD27high T cells. This clonotype was recorded a few times. The clone's antigen remains unknown. Base qualities are not provided; no much larger clone lies one nucleotide away. CDR1 SGHAT and CDR2 FQNNGV were looked up in the germline V gene. The CDR3 goes from the cysteine to the phenylalanine over 15 residues. Of all the DNA, just the CDR3 is kept, 45 bases in frame from base 1. At the junction V is shortened by 1 base and J by 4 bases, with 10 bases in between.

Separately, the same data were catalogued under a study of T cells of mothers and their children. Reported in the second study: Nine systemically healthy Caucasian individuals, comprising three mothers and their six children, were included as donors. cDNA synthesis consumed the entire amount of extracted RNA, loaded at approximately 1.6 ug RNA in each 15 ul reaction. In the second PCR, the M1S primer added sample barcodes and 2-4 random nucleotides. Each mother yielded over 8 million TCR beta CDR3 reads and each child 2.5 million to 3 million reads. TCR recombination output is similarly shaped by thymic selection in related and unrelated pairs, with a minor effect exerted by inherited differences. Normalized repertoire overlap was always found to be slightly, but never significantly, higher in related mother-child pairs than in unrelated mother-child pairs. With a sensitivity of roughly 93 clones per million clonotypes, no persistent microchimeric T cell clones were detected. The study used deep NGS to compare TCR beta repertoires of mothers and children, seeking features distinguishing related mother-child pairs from unrelated individuals. Mothers averaged about 40 +/- 4 years of age and children averaged approximately 11 +/- 4 years. After adapter ligation with NEBNext reagents, the libraries were sequenced on Illumina HiSeq 2000 with 100+100 nt paired-end reads. To prevent cross-contamination, the mother and child libraries were prepared a month apart and were sequenced in separate runs. For each donor, between about 450,000 and 2,300,000 distinct TCR beta clonotypes were identified. Naive TCR beta clonotypes were estimated from low-frequency clonotypes matched to each donor's FACS-determined naive share, without sorting.

Recombination joined TRBV11-2 with TRBJ1-4; the D gene cannot be named for sure. This TCR was sampled from a boy aged 10-17 years in good health. The sample taken for sequencing was blood. The DNA sequence is TGTGCCAGCAGCTTAGGAGGGTTCTTTAATGAAAAACTGTTTTTT. Translation gives CASSLGGFFNEKLFF.